The clone carrying this T cell receptor (beta chain) counts as medium-sized. The antigen remains undetermined. Purified naive CD4+ T cells were depleted of CD25+ Tregs. Study-wide results and limits: In terms of TCR gene usage, tumor memory CD4+ T cells clustered together with blood and lymph node memory CD4+ cells, as well as with lymph node naive CD4+ cells.

After constant-region reverse-primer amplification, full-length variable regions underwent semi-nested PCR with Nested Universal Primer A. TCRdb passed the 5' RACE reads through MiXCR, listing each CDR3 protein once. The table shows approximately 23,000 distinct CDR3 sequences, with 30% occurring only once. This CDR3 is built from 13 residues. In germline, CDR1 is SGDLS, CDR2 YYNGEE. V shed 2 bases and J shed 5 bases, with 10 bases lying between them. This clonotype was sampled from a female donor with breast cancer. This chain uses TRBV9 with TRBJ2-5; D tentatively fits TRBD1 or TRBD2 (6 bases each). The sequencing sample was made of tumor-infiltrating naive CD4+ T cells sorted from the breast tumor. Regarding subset: naive CD4+ T cells, CD4+CD45RA+CD25-. CDR3 sequence reads: CASSVLGGETQYF. CDR3 bases: TGTGCCAGCAGCGTCCTAGGGGGGGAGACCCAGTACTTC.